This TCR beta chain emerged from a study of Graves' ophthalmopathy and Graves' hyperthyroidism. No donor had other autoimmune disease, uncontrolled infection, pregnancy or lactation. Symptoms, serum thyroxine and TRAb, thyroid ultrasound, and orbital computed tomography formed the diagnostic basis. In regard to this clonotype: Antigen unknown.

The CDR3 has 14 amino acids. Germline V gives CDR1 SQVTM, CDR2 ANQGSEA. Trimming shortened V by 3 bases and J by 3 bases, and 11 bases separated the two germline ends. Scientists amplified the TCR beta CDR3 regions from RNA transcripts. The authors performed first-round RT-PCR with HTBI primers and then a second-round multiplex PCR. TCRdb ran MiXCR on the multiplex PCR reads and lists one entry per CDR3 protein. The top ten hold 3.5% to 5% of the sample, which has 580,000 or so distinct CDR3 sequences, less than 40% seen once. Study-level results: Classification of ophthalmopathy versus stable hyperthyroidism by a 13-signature model yielded around 90% sensitivity and roughly 80% specificity. Most expanded thyroid clonotypes above 0.001 frequency also appeared in blood.

The TCR originated in an adult man with Graves' hyperthyroidism. The chain is built from TRBV29-1 and TRBJ2-2, with a possible D match to TRBD1 (5 bases). Material for sequencing was peripheral blood or thyroid tissue (not recorded which). The CDR3 reads CSVDSGFDTGELFF. The CDR3 region has the DNA TGCAGCGTTGACTCAGGGTTCGACACCGGGGAGCTGTTTTTT.